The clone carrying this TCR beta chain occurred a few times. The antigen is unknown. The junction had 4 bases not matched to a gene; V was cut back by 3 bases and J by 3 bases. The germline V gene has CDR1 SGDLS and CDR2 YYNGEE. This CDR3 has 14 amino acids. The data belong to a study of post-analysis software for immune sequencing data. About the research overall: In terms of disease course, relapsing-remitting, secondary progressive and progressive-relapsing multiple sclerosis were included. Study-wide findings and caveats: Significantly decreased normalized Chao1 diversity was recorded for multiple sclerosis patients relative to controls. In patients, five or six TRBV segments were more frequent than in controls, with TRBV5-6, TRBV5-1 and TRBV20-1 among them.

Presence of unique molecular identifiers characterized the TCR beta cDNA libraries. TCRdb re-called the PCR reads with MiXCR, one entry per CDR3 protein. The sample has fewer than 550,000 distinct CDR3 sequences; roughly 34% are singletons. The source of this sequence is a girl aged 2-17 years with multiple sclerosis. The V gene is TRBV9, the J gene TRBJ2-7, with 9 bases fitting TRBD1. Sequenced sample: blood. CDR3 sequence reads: CASSAGTGIYEQYF. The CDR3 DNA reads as TGTGCCAGCAGCGCCGGGACAGGGATCTACGAGCAGTACTTC.